The T cell receptor (beta chain) under discussion was sequenced for a study of shared clonotypes between healthy human individuals. General study points: A small donor pool kept down the genetic and exposure-history diversity that was represented. Unshared clonotypes carried lower generation probabilities than those common to all four donors.

Sequenced by immunoSEQ multiplex PCR; TCRdb stores in-frame clones only, minus some. The data contain about 2,100,000 clones, about 93% of them singletons. CDR3 size: 14 residues. Germline V gene data show CDR1 as MNHNS and CDR2 as SASEGT. V was shortened by 3 bases and J by 4 bases, with 13 bases between the two germline ends. Comment on this clone: Antigen specificity is unknown.

Naive CD8 cells lacked CD45RO and underwent positive selection for CCR7, leaving out terminally differentiated effector memory CD45RA+ cells. The V gene is TRBV6-1, the J gene TRBJ2-7, with D possibly matching TRBD1 (7 bases). The sequencing input was naive CD8+ T cells from PBMCs. The origin of this receptor is a man between 18 and 29 years old in good health. Some clones in this sample may be carry-over from other donors' samples. The CDR3 nucleotides read TGTGCCAGCAGTGAGTCTCAGGGGGGATACGAGCAGTACTTC. It specifies CASSESQGGYEQYF.